This T cell receptor beta chain derives from a study of post-analysis software for immune sequencing data. Across the study: The disease courses covered relapsing-remitting, secondary progressive and progressive-relapsing multiple sclerosis. Whole-study results and caveats: Elevated frequency relative to controls characterized 4 or 5 TRBV segments in patients, TRBV5-6, TRBV5-1 and TRBV20-1 among them. People with multiple sclerosis had a significantly lower normalized Chao1 diversity than controls did. Those samples that were prepared in the same batch co-clustered strongly by F measure.

Included in the TCR beta cDNA libraries were unique molecular identifiers. In TCRdb, the PCR reads were re-called with MiXCR into one record per CDR3 protein. This table has under 900,000 distinct CDR3 sequences, under 70% appearing once. Comments on this clonotype: Its antigen is unidentified.

V dropped 4 bases and J dropped 0 bases, with 14 bases sitting between them. Per the germline V gene, CDR1 is SGHKS and CDR2 is YYEKEE (reference sequence). The CDR3 totals 16 residues. The sequence derives from a girl between 5 and 17 years old with multiple sclerosis. V gene TRBV5-5 combines with J gene TRBJ1-5; no definite D call. Specimen: blood. CDR3 in DNA: TGTGCCAGCAGCCTGGGAAACCGATATAGCAATCAGCCCCAGCATTTT. It is translated as CASSLGNRYSNQPQHF.